This is a list of T cell receptor beta chains from one sample in a study of blood T cell repertoires in COVID-19. Libraries were prepared by immunoSEQ multiplex PCR; TCRdb keeps only in-frame clonotypes and omits some of them. The table has 350,000 to 400,000 clones, 85% to 90% seen once; the top ten hold over 0.9%. The sequenced sample was PBMCs or T cells enriched from blood (not recorded which). The receptors were gathered from a woman aged 25 to 39 with acute COVID-19. Both conserved end residues are part of each CDR3. A D gene is named only where the DNA matches it firmly. Only some rows state a clone size, as once, few, many or a class for expanded clones.

once	TRBJ2-1	TRBV11-2	-	CASSLSDRKGEQFF	TGTGCCAGCAGCTTATCCGACAGGAAGGGGGAGCAGTTCTTC
few	TRBJ1-4	TRBV19	-	CASSILPGIRDEKLFF	TGTGCCAGTAGTATTCTACCGGGGATAAGAGATGAAAAACTGTTTTTT
once	TRBJ1-6	TRBV5-6	TRBD1	CASSTGQNSPLHF	TGTGCCAGCAGCACGGGACAGAATTCACCCCTCCACTTT
once	TRBJ2-1	TRBV19	-	CASSNSRGVYNEQFF	TGTGCCAGTAGTAATTCCAGGGGCGTCTACAATGAGCAGTTCTTC
-	TRBJ2-3	TRBV19	-	CASLDTSTDTQYF	TGTGCCAGTCTGGACACGAGCACAGATACGCAGTATTTT
once	TRBJ2-7	TRBV6-2/TRBV6-3	TRBD1	CASSYAPGTGAYF	TGTGCCAGCAGTTATGCCCCGGGGACAGGTGCCTACTTC
-	TRBJ1-1	TRBV6-5	-	CASRIRGEAFF	TGTGCCAGCAGGATCAGGGGTGAAGCTTTCTTT
-	TRBJ2-5	TRBV7-3	TRBD1	CASSFDREETQYF	TGTGCCAGCAGCTTTGACAGGGAAGAGACCCAGTACTTC
-	TRBJ2-4	TRBV18	-	CASSPQGRIAKNIQYF	TGTGCCAGCTCACCACAGGGGCGTATAGCCAAAAACATTCAGTACTTC
-	TRBJ1-3	TRBV6-5	-	CASSASGNTIYF	TGTGCCAGCAGCGCGTCTGGAAACACCATATATTTT
-	TRBJ2-2	TRBV9	-	CASSVLEGELFF	TGTGCCAGCAGCGTCCTTGAGGGGGAGCTGTTTTTT
-	TRBJ2-1	TRBV4-1	TRBD1	CASSQVAGQGWNEQFF	TGCGCCAGCAGCCAAGTAGCGGGACAGGGGTGGAATGAGCAGTTCTTC
-	TRBJ2-7	TRBV3-1/TRBV3-2	-	CASSQGLVSAYEQYF	TGTGCCAGCAGCCAAGGCCTGGTCAGCGCCTACGAGCAGTACTTC